A single sample is the source of the 26 T cell receptor beta chains below, sequenced in a study of cytomegalovirus exposure and HLA in healthy donors. The PCR contained 60 Vbeta and 13 Jbeta primers. The method was immunoSEQ multiplex PCR; TCRdb's version includes in-frame clones alone and lacks a portion of them. The data show about 65,000 clones, around 80% seen once. Sequencing was carried out using PBMCs. These receptors all come from a woman in her 30s in good health and CMV-seronegative.

The chain is built from TRBV7-8 and TRBJ1-1; D not certain. The V end lost 0 bases, the J end lost 0 bases, and 11 bases lay between the germline ends. This CDR3 spans 16 amino acids. Germline V gene data show CDR1 as SGHVS and CDR2 as FQNEAQ. CDR3 DNA sequence: TGTGCCAGCAGCTTAGCGCTCGGGGAACTGAACACTGAAGCTTTCTTT. Translating gives CASSLALGELNTEAFF.

This clone has a single count. As DNA, the CDR3 is TGTGCCAGCAGGGCACAGGGTTGGGACACTGAAGCTTTCTTT. Translating it yields CASRAQGWDTEAFF. V gene TRBV6-4 combines with J gene TRBJ1-1, with D possibly matching TRBD1 (6 bases). The V end lost 6 bases, the J end lost 3 bases, and 14 bases lay between the germline ends. Germline V gives CDR1 MRHNA, CDR2 SNTAGT. CDR3 size: 14 residues.

The genes are TRBV7-2 and TRBJ1-2, with 10 bases aligning to TRBD1. The CDR3 has 14 residues. V shed 8 bases and J 7 bases; nucleotides not matched to a gene: 10. The germline V gene encodes CDR1 SGHTA and CDR2 FQGNSA. CDR3 region: CASVLDRGQGGYTF. DNA for the CDR3: TGTGCCAGCGTCTTAGACAGGGGGCAGGGTGGCTACACCTTC.

Only one count was recorded for this clone. The V and J genes are TRBV4-1 and TRBJ2-1; 9 bases map to TRBD2. CDR1 and CDR2 (germline): MGHRA, YSYEKL. V gave up 3 bases and J gave up 3 bases; unmatched junction bases: 9. The CDR3 covers 17 residues. The CDR3 spells CASSQGLAGSLYNEQFF. As DNA, the CDR3 is TGCGCCAGCAGCCAGGGCCTAGCGGGGAGCCTCTACAATGAGCAGTTCTTC.

The chain uses TRBV7-6 and TRBJ2-7; D may be TRBD2 (7 bases). Germline V gives CDR1 SGHVS, CDR2 FNYEAQ. CDR3 length: 16 residues. Trimming stripped 0 bases from V and 5 bases from J, with 17 bases between. The CDR3, as DNA: TGTGCCAGCAGCTTAGCGAAGGGAGGGGGGCTGCACGAGCAGTACTTC. Its protein is CASSLAKGGGLHEQYF.

The V call is TRBV6-5, the J call TRBJ2-5; D is perhaps TRBD1 (7 bases). Trimming removed 4 bases at V and 5 bases at J, with 14 bases between. This CDR3 is 14 amino acids long. Germline V gene sequence: CDR1 MNHEY, CDR2 SVGAGI. The CDR3 nucleotides are TGTGCCAGCAGTTCATCGCGGGGACAGGAGACCCAGTACTTC. Its protein is CASSSSRGQETQYF.

The rearrangement uses TRBV9 and TRBJ2-5; D uncertain. In germline, CDR1 is SGDLS, CDR2 YYNGEE. Trimming took 2 bases from V and 2 from J, leaving 16 bases between them. The CDR3 sequence is 16 residues long. For the CDR3, the DNA is TGTGCCAGCAGCGTCTGGGCAACCACTCTTCAAGAGACCCAGTACTTC. Amino acids: CASSVWATTLQETQYF.

This rearrangement joins TRBV5-8 to TRBJ2-1, with D uncertain. The germline V and J ends were trimmed by 1 base and 5 bases, with 7 bases remaining between them. Germline loops: CDR1 SGHTS, CDR2 YDEGEE. CDR3 length: 13 amino acids. In nucleotides, the CDR3 is TGTGCCAGCAGCTTGTACAGCCACAATGAGCAGTTCTTC. This encodes CASSLYSHNEQFF.

The chain links TRBV6-1 to TRBJ2-7, with a tentative D call TRBD1 (6 bases). From germline, CDR1 is MNHNS and CDR2 SASEGT. V was cut by 6 bases and J by 2 bases, with 14 bases left in between. The CDR3 covers 14 residues. CDR3 residues: CASRAGTSPYEQYF. In nucleotides, the CDR3 is TGTGCCAGCAGGGCCGGGACAAGCCCCTACGAGCAGTACTTC.

The rearrangement joins TRBV5-1 to TRBJ2-1, with D perhaps TRBD1 (6 bases). The CDR3 length is 14 residues. CDR1 is SGHRS and CDR2 is YFSETQ in the germline V gene. V was clipped by 4 bases and J by 1 base, with 9 bases between them. The CDR3 region is CASSDGQSYNEQFF. The CDR3 region has the DNA TGCGCCAGCAGCGACGGACAGTCCTACAATGAGCAGTTCTTC.

The CDR3 protein is CASSAGFRSNQPQHF. CDR3 DNA sequence: TGTGCCAGCAGTGCCGGGTTTCGGAGCAATCAGCCCCAGCATTTT. V usage is TRBV6-5 and J usage is TRBJ1-5, with unresolved D. CDR1 is MNHEY and CDR2 is SVGAGI in the germline V gene. The CDR3 is 15 residues long. V was trimmed by 5 bases and J by 1 base, leaving 12 bases between them.

The chain couples TRBV18 to TRBJ1-3, with D uncertain. The germline gives CDR1 KGHSH, CDR2 LQKENI. The CDR3 consists of 14 residues. The V and J ends lost 2 bases and 4 bases respectively, with 9 bases between them. The CDR3 loop reads CASSPGESGNTIYF. The CDR3 DNA follows: TGTGCCAGCTCACCAGGGGAGTCGGGAAACACCATATATTTT. Full variable domain (outside the CDR3, taken from reference TRBV18 and TRBJ1-3): NAGVMQNPRHLVRRRGQEARLRCSPMKGHSHVYWYRQLPEEGLKFMVYLQKENIIDESGMPKERFSAEFPKEGPSILRIQQVVRGDSAAYFCASSPGESGNTIYFGEGSWLTVV.

The rearrangement links TRBV7-2 to TRBJ2-3, with TRBD1 identical over 9 bases. The V gene end was trimmed by 4 bases and the J gene end by 11 bases; junction bases not matched to a gene: 7. CDR1 and CDR2 (germline): SGHTA, FQGNSA. This CDR3 comprises 13 residues. CDR3 protein: CASSYLPDRGQYF. CDR3 coding DNA: TGTGCCAGCAGCTACCTCCCGGACAGGGGGCAGTATTTT.

The rearrangement joins TRBV4-3 to TRBJ1-1; perhaps TRBD1 as D (5 bases). V lost 2 bases, J lost 3 bases, and 13 bases lay in between. The CDR3 spans 15 residues. Germline loops: CDR1 LGHNA, CDR2 YSLEER. CDR3 sequence reads: CASSQLRGGYTEAFF. DNA for the CDR3: TGCGCCAGCAGCCAACTCCGGGGGGGTTACACTGAAGCTTTCTTT.

This clone was seen only once. J is TRBJ2-5 and V is TRBV7-6; D remains unclear. The CDR3 contains 14 residues. V dropped 6 bases and J dropped 7 bases, with 18 bases sitting between them. Germline assignment: CDR1 SGHVS and CDR2 FNYEAQ. CDR3 region: CASRADHVSGTQYF. The CDR3 DNA reads as TGTGCCAGCAGGGCGGATCACGTTTCGGGGACCCAGTACTTC.

The rearrangement uses TRBV7-8 and TRBJ2-5; a possible D gene is TRBD2 (6 bases). The CDR3 runs to 15 residues. Trimming shortened V by 3 bases and J by 5 bases, and 16 bases separated the two germline ends. CDR1 SGHVS and CDR2 FQNEAQ come from the germline V gene. DNA for the CDR3: TGTGCCAGCAGCTTGGGGTCCGGGGGTCCGGAGACCCAGTACTTC. Protein product: CASSLGSGGPETQYF. Together with reference TRBV7-8 and TRBJ2-5, the CDR3 gives the full variable domain: GAGVSQSPRYKVAKRGQDVALRCDPISGHVSLFWYQQALGQGPEFLTYFQNEAQLDKSGLPSDRFFAERPEGSVSTLKIQRTQQEDSAVYLCASSLGSGGPETQYFGPGTRLLVL.

The chain joins TRBV25-1 to TRBJ1-1; the D gene is possibly TRBD1 (6 bases). Deletions cut 4 bases from V and 4 bases from J, with 10 bases between. This CDR3 region has 13 residues. Germline loops: CDR1 MGHDK, CDR2 SYGVNS. In DNA form, the CDR3 reads TGTGCCAGCAGTGTACAGGGATCCACTGAAGCTTTCTTT. It specifies CASSVQGSTEAFF.

The V gene is TRBV29-1, the J gene TRBJ2-1; D remains ambiguous. Per germline, CDR1 SQVTM and CDR2 ANQGSEA. Trimming pared 2 bases from V and 9 bases from J, leaving 20 bases between. The CDR3 is 15 residues long. CDR3 in amino acids: CSVEPGGRSPPEQFF. CDR3 DNA sequence: TGCAGCGTTGAACCTGGCGGAAGGTCGCCGCCTGAGCAGTTCTTC.

This chain connects TRBV11-2 to TRBJ1-4; TRBD1 matches 7 bases. CDR3 length: 16 residues. Trimming removed 5 bases from V and 10 bases from J; junction bases left unmatched: 16. Germline lookup yields CDR1 SGHAT and CDR2 FQNNGV. The CDR3 coding sequence is TGTGCCAGCAGCCCCTCCTCGACAGGGCCTTCGGGAAAACTGTTTTTT. It yields the protein CASSPSSTGPSGKLFF.

The V call is TRBV5-1, the J call TRBJ1-1, with 7 bases lining up with TRBD1. The CDR3 is made up of 14 amino acids. With V trimmed by 0 bases and J by 7 bases, 6 bases remained unmatched. The V gene's germline CDR1 is SGHRS and CDR2 YFSETQ. CDR3 sequence reads: CASSLGQGDGEAFF. The CDR3 DNA sequence: TGCGCCAGCAGCTTGGGTCAGGGGGACGGTGAAGCTTTCTTT.

V is TRBV6-6 and J is TRBJ1-2; a weak D match, TRBD1 (6 bases). V lost 4 bases and J lost 7, with 19 bases in between. This CDR3 spans 15 amino acids. Per the germline V gene, CDR1 is MNHNY and CDR2 is SVGAGI (reference sequence). Here the CDR3 DNA reads TGTGCCAGCAGTTCCCGGGACACCCAGTCTCGTGGCTACACCTTC. It codes for CASSSRDTQSRGYTF.

The V gene is TRBV19, the J gene TRBJ2-2, with D perhaps matching TRBD1 (5 bases). V was pared by 11 bases and J by 0 bases, with 10 bases between. Per the germline V gene, CDR1 is LNHDA and CDR2 is SQIVND (reference sequence). CDR3 size: 13 residues. The CDR3 DNA reads TGTGCCGCGAGGACAACGAACACCGGGGAGCTGTTTTTT. Translation gives CAARTTNTGELFF.

The chain combines TRBV6-5 with TRBJ1-4; a weak D match, TRBD1 (5 bases). With 2 bases removed from V and 8 bases from J, the gap between germline ends came to 9 bases. Germline values: CDR1 MNHEY, CDR2 SVGAGI. CDR3 size: 13 residues. CDR3 sequence reads: CASSYRQSEKLFF. The CDR3 DNA reads TGTGCCAGCAGTTACCGACAGTCGGAAAAACTGTTTTTT.

Only a few counts were recorded for this clone. V gene TRBV6-6 combines with J gene TRBJ2-2, with D maybe TRBD1 (6 bases). The CDR3 loop spans 13 amino acids. CDR1 MNHNY and CDR2 SVGAGI come from the germline V gene (reference sequence). The V end lost 5 bases, the J end lost 7 bases, and 11 bases lay between the germline ends. Here the CDR3 reads CASSQQGSGELFF. DNA for the CDR3: TGTGCCAGCAGTCAGCAGGGGAGCGGGGAGCTGTTTTTT.

The J gene is TRBJ1-2, the V gene TRBV25-1, with TRBD1 matching over 7 bases. Germline assignment: CDR1 MGHDK and CDR2 SYGVNS. The J segment lost 4 bases and the V segment lost 1 base, leaving 6 bases of the junction unmatched. The CDR3 runs to 15 residues. The CDR3 bases are TGTGCCAGCAGTGAATGGGGACAGTATGTCTATGGCTACACCTTC. It specifies CASSEWGQYVYGYTF.

V gene TRBV30 combines with J gene TRBJ2-5; weak D call: TRBD1 (5 bases). The last part of the DNA fits TRBJ2-7 better; the J call may be wrong. The germline V gene encodes CDR1 GTSNPN and CDR2 SVGIG (reference sequence). This CDR3 region has 14 residues. The CDR3 DNA sequence: TGTGCCTCGGCAGGACGACGACAGCCCCGCGAGCAGTACTTC. It encodes CASAGRRQPREQYF.